A selection of T cell receptor beta chains follows, all from one sample in a study of memory CD4+ T cells and cytomegalovirus serostatus. Using immunoSEQ multiplex PCR, the repertoire was profiled, and TCRdb retains in-frame clones only, with some absent. The profile shows some 59,000 clones, 82% of them singletons. Sequencing was performed on memory CD4+ T cells from blood. These receptors originate from an adult in good health and CMV-seronegative. Both conserved end residues are part of each CDR3. A D gene is named only where the DNA matches it firmly. Expanded clones get a size class; other rows say once, few or many, or leave the size out.

j_call	d_call	clone_size	v_call	cdr3_length	cdr3_nt	cdr3_aa
TRBJ2-7	.	.	TRBV6-1	15	TGTGCCAGCAGTGAGGGGGGGACAGCGTCCTACGAGCAGTACTTC	CASSEGGTASYEQYF
TRBJ1-3	.	.	TRBV5-1	14	TGCGCCAGCAGCCCAGGGACGGCTGGAAACACCATATATTTT	CASSPGTAGNTIYF
TRBJ1-1	.	.	TRBV15	14	TGTGCCACCAGCAGAGAATCGGAGCTCACTGAAGCTTTCTTT	CATSRESELTEAFF
TRBJ1-4	.	.	TRBV4-1	14	TGCGCCAGCAGCGGGGACCGGAGTAATGAAAAACTGTTTTTT	CASSGDRSNEKLFF
TRBJ1-5	.	.	TRBV5-1	13	TGCGCCAGCAGCTTGGACGGGGGCCAGCCCCAGCATTTT	CASSLDGGQPQHF
TRBJ1-3	.	.	TRBV9	18	TGTGCCAGCAGCGTAGAGCCCCGGGTGGGAACTGGTGGAAACACCATATATTTT	CASSVEPRVGTGGNTIYF
TRBJ1-1	.	.	TRBV2	15	TGTGCCAGCAGTGAGCGTGCAGGGCTAAACACTGAAGCTTTCTTT	CASSERAGLNTEAFF
TRBJ2-1	TRBD2	.	TRBV27	18	TGTGCCAGCAGTTCGCGTCGGGATCGGGAGGGGTCCTACAATGAGCAGTTCTTC	CASSSRRDREGSYNEQFF
TRBJ2-5	.	.	TRBV11-1	15	TGTGCCAGCAGCCCTCGCGAACGGGGAAAGGGGACCCAGTACTTC	CASSPRERGKGTQYF
TRBJ2-7	TRBD2	medium-sized	TRBV10-1	15	TGCGCCAGCAGTAAGGGACTAGCGGCCCTTGGGGAGCAGTACTTC	CASSKGLAALGEQYF
TRBJ2-2	TRBD2	.	TRBV2	14	TGTGCCAGCAGTGGGGGCGGGAGGACCGGGGAGCTGTTTTTT	CASSGGGRTGELFF
TRBJ1-2	.	.	TRBV2	14	TGTGCCAGCAGTGAAAGGCCAGAATACTATGGCTACACCTTC	CASSERPEYYGYTF
TRBJ1-5	.	few	TRBV14	13	TGTGCCAGCAGCACAGGGCCGAATCAGCCCCAGCATTTT	CASSTGPNQPQHF
TRBJ2-2	TRBD1	once	TRBV19	14	TGTGCCAGTAGTACAAGACAGGGATTCGGGGAGCTGTTTTTT	CASSTRQGFGELFF
TRBJ1-4	.	.	TRBV5-6	17	TGTGCCAGCAGCTTGGGACTTGATGATACGGGGGCCGAAAAACTGTTTTTT	CASSLGLDDTGAEKLFF
TRBJ2-7	TRBD1	few	TRBV6-5	13	TGTGCCAGCAGGAGGACAGGGAGTTACGAGCAGTACTTC	CASRRTGSYEQYF
TRBJ2-5	.	.	TRBV18	12	TGTGCCAGCTCAACAGAACAAGAGACCCAGTACTTC	CASSTEQETQYF
TRBJ2-7	.	.	TRBV4-2	15	TGTGCCAGCAGCGAAGTCCGGGGGGCGGGTTACGAGCAGTACTTC	CASSEVRGAGYEQYF
TRBJ1-3	.	.	TRBV6-1	13	TGTGCCAGCACCACGGACTCTGGAAACACCATATATTTT	CASTTDSGNTIYF
TRBJ2-7	.	.	TRBV2	12	TGTGCCAGCAATGGGGAAACCTACGAGCAGTACTTC	CASNGETYEQYF
TRBJ1-4	.	.	TRBV5-8	15	TGTGCCAGCAGCTTGGGCGGCAGGGAAAATGAAAAACTGTTTTTT	CASSLGGRENEKLFF
TRBJ1-4	TRBD1	.	TRBV6-4	14	TGTGCCAGCAGCCCTGGACAGGGGGGCGAAAAACTGTTTTTT	CASSPGQGGEKLFF
TRBJ2-7	.	.	TRBV6-1	11	TGTGCCAGCAGGTACCAGTACGAGCAGTACTTC	CASRYQYEQYF
TRBJ2-1	.	.	TRBV30	11	TGTGCCTGGGAGTCGTTCAATGAGCAGTTCTTC	CAWESFNEQFF
TRBJ1-5	TRBD1	.	TRBV2	14	TGTGCCAGCAGCCTACAGGGGGCGTATCAGCCCCAGCATTTT	CASSLQGAYQPQHF
TRBJ2-3	.	.	TRBV7-8	12	TGTGCCAGCAGCAGGGAGCGAGATACGCAGTATTTT	CASSRERDTQYF
TRBJ2-1	TRBD2	.	TRBV7-6	15	TGTGCCAGCAGCCCCCGTTTTAGCGGGTACAATGAGCAGTTCTTC	CASSPRFSGYNEQFF
TRBJ1-4	TRBD1	.	TRBV12-5	15	TGTGCTAGTGGTTTGAACACAGGGGGGAATGAAAAACTGTTTTTT	CASGLNTGGNEKLFF
TRBJ2-7	TRBD2	many	TRBV29-1	15	TGCAGCGTTGAGGTCGGCGGGAGGGGAGGTGGGGAGCAGTACTTC	CSVEVGGRGGGEQYF
TRBJ1-1	TRBD1	few	TRBV30	13	TGTGCCTCCAACCGGGACAGAAACACTGAAGCTTTCTTT	CASNRDRNTEAFF
TRBJ1-3	.	.	TRBV2	11	TGTGCCAGCAGTCTCGGAAACACCATATATTTT	CASSLGNTIYF
TRBJ2-7	.	.	TRBV11-2	14	TGTGCCAGCAGCGTACCGGGCGGCCCCTACGAGCAGTACTTC	CASSVPGGPYEQYF
TRBJ2-3	TRBD1	.	TRBV12-5	16	TGTGCTAGTGGTCCCGGAACAGGGGGCGGCACAGATACGCAGTATTTT	CASGPGTGGGTDTQYF
TRBJ1-4	TRBD1	.	TRBV11-2	15	TGTGCCAGCAGCTTAGACTCCAGGGGGTCAAAAAAACTGTTTTTT	CASSLDSRGSKKLFF
TRBJ2-3	TRBD2	.	TRBV28	17	TGTGCCAGCACCTCTAGCGGGAGGCCCGGAGCTGCAGATACGCAGTATTTT	CASTSSGRPGAADTQYF
TRBJ2-7	.	.	TRBV11-1	14	TGTGCCAGCAGCGCCCCGGGACAATACTACGAGCAGTACTTC	CASSAPGQYYEQYF